This T cell receptor (beta chain) stems from a study of blood T cell repertoires in COVID-19. Enrolled during active infection, Seattle patients were then followed longitudinally. Sequenced by immunoSEQ multiplex PCR; TCRdb stores in-frame clones only, minus some. The sample includes roughly 410,000 clones, about 89% of them seen just once. After removal of 6 bases from V and 5 bases from J, the junction contained 5 bases not matched to a gene. This CDR3 contains 14 residues. Germline-derived CDR1 and CDR2 are MGHDK and SYGVNS. The chain links TRBV25-1 to TRBJ1-2, with 11 bases matching TRBD1. The material sequenced was peripheral blood. This receptor was identified in a woman between 35 and 50 years old with COVID-19, enrolled during active disease. CDR3 residues: CASSSGTGGYGYTF. The CDR3 DNA reads TGTGCCAGCAGCTCCGGGACAGGGGGATATGGCTACACCTTC.